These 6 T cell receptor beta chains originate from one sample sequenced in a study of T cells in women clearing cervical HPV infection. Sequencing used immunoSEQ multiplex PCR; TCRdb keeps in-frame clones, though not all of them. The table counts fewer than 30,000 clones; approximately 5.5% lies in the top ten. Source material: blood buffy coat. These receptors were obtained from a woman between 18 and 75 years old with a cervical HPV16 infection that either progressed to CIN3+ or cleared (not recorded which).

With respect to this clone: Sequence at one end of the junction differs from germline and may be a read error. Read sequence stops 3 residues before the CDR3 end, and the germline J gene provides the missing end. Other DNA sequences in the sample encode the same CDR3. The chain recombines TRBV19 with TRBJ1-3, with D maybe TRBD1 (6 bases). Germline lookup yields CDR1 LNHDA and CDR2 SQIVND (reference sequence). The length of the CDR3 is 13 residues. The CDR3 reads CASMGARGNTIYF. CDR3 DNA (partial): TGTGCCAGTATGGGGGCTAGGGGAAACACA.

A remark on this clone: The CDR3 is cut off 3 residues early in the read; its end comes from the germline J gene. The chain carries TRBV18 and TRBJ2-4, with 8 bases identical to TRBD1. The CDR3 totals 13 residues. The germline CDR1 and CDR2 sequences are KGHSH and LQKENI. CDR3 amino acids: CASSPGRGHGQYF. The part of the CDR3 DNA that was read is TGTGCCAGCTCACCCGGCAGGGGGCATGGT. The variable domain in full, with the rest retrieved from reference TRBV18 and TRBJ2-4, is NAGVMQNPRHLVRRRGQEARLRCSPMKGHSHVYWYRQLPEEGLKFMVYLQKENIIDESGMPKERFSAEFPKEGPSILRIQQVVRGDSAAYFCASSPGRGHGQYFGAGTRLSVL.

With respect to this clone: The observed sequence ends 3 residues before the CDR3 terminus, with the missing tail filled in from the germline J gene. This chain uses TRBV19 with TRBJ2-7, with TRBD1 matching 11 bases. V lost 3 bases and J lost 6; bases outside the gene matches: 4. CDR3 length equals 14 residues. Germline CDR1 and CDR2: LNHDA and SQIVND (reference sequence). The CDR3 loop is CASSMDRGRSEQYF. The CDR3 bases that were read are TGTGCCAGTAGTATGGACAGGGGGCGCAGCGAG.

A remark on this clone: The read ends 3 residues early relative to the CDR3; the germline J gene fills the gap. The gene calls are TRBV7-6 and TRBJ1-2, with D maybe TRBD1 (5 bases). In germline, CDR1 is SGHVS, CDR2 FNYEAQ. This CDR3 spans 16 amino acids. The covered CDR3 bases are TGTGCCAGCAGCTTAGGGGGACTAGCGGCCACAGATACC. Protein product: CASSLGGLAATDT. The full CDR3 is CASSLGGLAATDTYTF.

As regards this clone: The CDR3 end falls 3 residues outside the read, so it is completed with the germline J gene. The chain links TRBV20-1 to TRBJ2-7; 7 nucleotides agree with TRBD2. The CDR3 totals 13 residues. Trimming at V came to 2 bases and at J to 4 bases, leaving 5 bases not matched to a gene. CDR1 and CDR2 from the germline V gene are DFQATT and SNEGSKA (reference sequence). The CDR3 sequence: CSARMGGRYEQYF. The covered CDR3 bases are TGCAGTGCTAGAATGGGCGGGAGATACGAG.

The CDR3 spells CSARDPGSSTDTQYF. CDR3 bases read: TGCAGTGCTAGAGATCCAGGCAGCAGCACAGATACG. The V call is TRBV20-1, the J call TRBJ2-3; D remains ambiguous. The read comes to an end 3 residues before the CDR3 does, leaving the germline J gene to fill in the end. Trimming stripped 0 bases from V and 0 bases from J, with 10 bases between. Germline CDR1 is DFQATT and CDR2 is SNEGSKA (reference sequence). This CDR3 has 15 residues.